This is a list of T cell receptor beta chains from one sample in a study of blood T cell repertoires in COVID-19. Clones were read by immunoSEQ multiplex PCR, and TCRdb kept only the in-frame ones, dropping some. The sample yields about 150,000 clones, 84% seen once. The sequencing input was peripheral blood. The receptors come from a woman aged 50 to 65 with acute or convalescent COVID-19. Both conserved end residues are part of each CDR3. D genes are given only for firm matches. Some rows have no size entry. The others give once, few or many, or a class for an expanded clone.

V,J,D,size,DNA,CDR3
TRBV19,TRBJ1-5,TRBD1,-,TGTGCCAGTAGTATCGGGGCAGGGGGTCATCAGCCCCAGCATTTT,CASSIGAGGHQPQHF
TRBV6-6,TRBJ2-7,-,-,TGTGCCAGCAGCCCTTGGACAGCTCCGGGAGAGCAGTACTTC,CASSPWTAPGEQYF
TRBV9,TRBJ2-2,-,-,TGTGCCAGCAGCGTAGATAGTAGCGGTCCTAACACCGGGGAGCTGTTTTTT,CASSVDSSGPNTGELFF
TRBV6-2/TRBV6-3,TRBJ2-3,-,-,TGTGCCAGCAGTCTCACAGATACGCAGTATTTT,CASSLTDTQYF
TRBV7-6,TRBJ1-1,-,-,TGTGCCAGCAGCTTAGATTGGGAGAGGAACACTGAAGCTTTCTTT,CASSLDWERNTEAFF
TRBV4-2,TRBJ2-7,TRBD1,-,TGTGCCAGCAGCCAGCCCGGGACAGGGATTACCTACGAGCAGTACTTC,CASSQPGTGITYEQYF
TRBV2,TRBJ2-5,-,-,TGTGCCAGCAGTGAAGGTGGAGGAATGACCCAGTACTTC,CASSEGGGMTQYF
TRBV18,TRBJ1-2,-,-,TGTGCCAGCTCACCACCTAGCCAGATCGACTACACCTTC,CASSPPSQIDYTF
TRBV6-2/TRBV6-3,TRBJ1-2,TRBD1,once,TGTGCCAGCAGCAGTACCAGGGGGTCGGTCGCCTATGGCTACACCTTC,CASSSTRGSVAYGYTF
TRBV6-6,TRBJ1-2,-,-,TGTGCCAGCAGTACGAGTAGCACTAACTATGGCTACACCTTC,CASSTSSTNYGYTF
TRBV5-5,TRBJ1-3,TRBD1,-,TGTGCCAGCAGCTTGGAGACTTTACAGGGGACGGTCTCTGGAAACACCATATATTTT,CASSLETLQGTVSGNTIYF
TRBV4-2,TRBJ2-7,-,once,TGTGCCAGCAGCCAAGGAGGCAGGGGTAACTACGAGCAGTACTTC,CASSQGGRGNYEQYF
TRBV4-2,TRBJ2-1,TRBD1,-,TGTGCCAGCAGCCAGCGACAGGGAGATGAGCAGTTCTTC,CASSQRQGDEQFF
TRBV7-8,TRBJ1-6,-,few,TGTGCCAGCAGCTTCTCCAGGAATAATTCACCCCTCCACTTT,CASSFSRNNSPLHF
TRBV6-5,TRBJ2-5,TRBD1,-,TGTGCCAGCAGAAGCACAGGGGCGGCCCAAGAGACCCAGTACTTC,CASRSTGAAQETQYF
TRBV6-2/TRBV6-3,TRBJ1-2,TRBD1,-,TGTGCCAGCAGTTCGGGACAGGGATCTCTCTATGGCTACACCTTC,CASSSGQGSLYGYTF
TRBV20-1,TRBJ2-7,-,-,TGCAGTGCAGGGGTCGAGCAGTACTTC,CSAGVEQYF
TRBV7-8,TRBJ1-5,TRBD1,-,TGTGCCAGCAGCTTATTCCGGCTGAGACAGGGCGAGAATCAGCCCCAGCATTTT,CASSLFRLRQGENQPQHF
TRBV6-6,TRBJ2-7,TRBD1,-,TGTGCCAGCAGTCAGAGGACAGGGGTCTGGGAGCAGTACTTC,CASSQRTGVWEQYF
TRBV7-3,TRBJ2-5,TRBD1,-,TGTGCCAGCAGCCCGGCAGGGGGAGAGACCCAGTACTTC,CASSPAGGETQYF
TRBV19,TRBJ1-2,-,-,-,CASTSGLEGYTF
TRBV7-6,TRBJ2-1,-,-,TGTGCCAGCCGAACACTCGGGACAACTGAATACAATGAGCAGTTCTTC,CASRTLGTTEYNEQFF
TRBV7-6,TRBJ2-7,TRBD1,-,TGTGCCAGCAGCCAAATTCCGGGACAGGGGAATTACGAGCAGTACTTC,CASSQIPGQGNYEQYF
TRBV28,TRBJ1-5,-,-,TGTGCCAGCAGTCCCCTGGGGGCGGGCCAGCCCCAGCATTTT,CASSPLGAGQPQHF
TRBV29-1,TRBJ2-1,TRBD2,-,TGCAGCGTTGCCTTAGCCGGACTAGCGGGGAGGAGTGAGCAGTTCTTC,CSVALAGLAGRSEQFF
TRBV7-8,TRBJ2-1,-,-,TGTGCCAGCAGTCGAACGAGAGCACGGCAGTTCTTC,CASSRTRARQFF
TRBV6-2/TRBV6-3,TRBJ2-1,TRBD2,-,TGTGCCAGCAGTAAAACGGGACTACTTGACGGGGAGCAGTTCTTC,CASSKTGLLDGEQFF
TRBV5-5,TRBJ1-3,-,-,TGTGCCAGCAGCTGGGAACAGGGAGTTACGGCAAACACCATATATTTT,CASSWEQGVTANTIYF
TRBV5-1,TRBJ2-5,-,-,TGCGCCAGCAGCTTGGAGTGGGCAGAGACCCAGTACTTC,CASSLEWAETQYF
TRBV6-5,TRBJ1-5,TRBD1,-,TGTGCCAGCAGCCGTCGGTACAGGGGTAATCAGCCCCAGCATTTT,CASSRRYRGNQPQHF
TRBV10-3,TRBJ2-1,TRBD2,-,TGTGCCATCAGTGAATCGGGAGGTATGGGGAATGAGCAGTTCTTC,CAISESGGMGNEQFF
TRBV18,TRBJ2-7,-,-,TGTGCCAGCTCACCGGGAGATGGGTACGAGCAGTACTTC,CASSPGDGYEQYF
TRBV9,TRBJ2-2,TRBD2,few,TGTGCCAGCAGCCCCGTAGCGGGAGTTGGGACCGGGGAGCTGTTTTTT,CASSPVAGVGTGELFF
TRBV4-3,TRBJ2-7,-,-,TGCGCCAGCAGCCAAGGAAAGGGGCGCCCCTACGAGCAGTACTTC,CASSQGKGRPYEQYF
TRBV6-2/TRBV6-3,TRBJ1-5,-,-,TGTGCCAGCAGTTACTCCAGGGTTAGGATTGAGCCCCAGCATTTT,CASSYSRVRIEPQHF
TRBV28,TRBJ1-3,-,once,TGTGCCAGCAGTTCCATACTCTCTGGAAACACCATATATTTT,CASSSILSGNTIYF
TRBV9,TRBJ1-4,-,few,TGTGCCAGCAGCGTAGGAAGGGGGGAAAAACTGTTTTTT,CASSVGRGEKLFF
TRBV5-5,TRBJ1-5,TRBD1,-,TGTGCCAGCAGCCGCGGGACAGCCGATAGCAATCAGCCCCAGCATTTT,CASSRGTADSNQPQHF
TRBV9,TRBJ1-2,-,-,TGTGCCAGCAGCGTAGAGGATTCCTACAGGTCTAACTATGGCTACACCTTC,CASSVEDSYRSNYGYTF
TRBV2,TRBJ1-4,-,-,TGTGCCAGCAGGACTAGCACAGGTGAAAAACTGTTTTTT,CASRTSTGEKLFF
TRBV27,TRBJ1-1,TRBD1,-,TGTGCCAGCAAGCCCGCAGGGGGAACTGAAGCTTTCTTT,CASKPAGGTEAFF
TRBV11-2,TRBJ2-1,TRBD1,many,TGTGCCAGCAGCTTCCCGGGACAGACCTACAATGAGCAGTTCTTC,CASSFPGQTYNEQFF
TRBV5-5,TRBJ1-1,-,-,TGTGCCAGCAGCTTGGCCGACACTGAAGCTTTCTTT,CASSLADTEAFF
TRBV5-1,TRBJ2-3,-,-,TGCGCCAGCAGCGACCGGGACACCTACACAGATACGCAGTATTTT,CASSDRDTYTDTQYF
TRBV2,TRBJ2-2,-,-,TGTGCCAGCAGTAACCACTCCCAGGGGAAGAACACCGGGGAGCTGTTTTTT,CASSNHSQGKNTGELFF
TRBV9,TRBJ2-5,-,-,TGTGCCAGCAGCGCCCAGGACAGTGCTGGGACCCAGTACTTC,CASSAQDSAGTQYF